This is a list of T cell receptor beta chains from one sample in a study of early T cells in non-severe SARS-CoV-2 infection. TCRdb reprocessed the 5' RACE reads via MiXCR and lists one record per CDR3 protein. The sample shows tens of thousands of distinct CDR3 sequences, over 10% of them seen only once. Input material: whole blood. The receptors here all came from an adult who was a healthcare worker with PCR-confirmed SARS-CoV-2 infection or an uninfected control (not recorded which). Each CDR3 is given with its conserved first and last residue. The D gene is left open where the match is weak. Where a row states a size, it is once, few, many or the class of an expanded clone; other rows omit it.

d_gene	abundance	v_gene	j_gene	CDR3nt	CDR3aa
NA	NA	TRBV6-5	TRBJ2-3	TGTGCCAGCAGTTACTCAGCGGTGAGCACAGATACGCAGTATTTT	CASSYSAVSTDTQYF
TRBD2	NA	TRBV19	TRBJ2-7	TGTGCCAGTAGCGGGGGGAGCTACTACGAGCAGTACTTC	CASSGGSYYEQYF
NA	many	TRBV2	TRBJ2-1	TGTGCCAGCAGACAGAATCGGCAGGGGGGCCATGAGCAGTTCTTC	CASRQNRQGGHEQFF
TRBD1	few	TRBV6-2/TRBV6-3	TRBJ1-5	TGTGCCAGCAGTCCTCCGGGACAGGGTGAACAGCCCCAGCATTTT	CASSPPGQGEQPQHF
NA	few	TRBV2	TRBJ1-1	TGTGCCAGCAGTGGGGGCCCCCCCGCTGAAGCTTTCTTT	CASSGGPPAEAFF
NA	NA	TRBV21-1	TRBJ1-2	TGTGCCAGCAGCAAAGAACACTGCTATGGCTACACCTTC	CASSKEHCYGYTF
NA	many	TRBV6-5	TRBJ2-7	TGTGCCAGCGCGACGGGTCGTTTCTACGAGCAGTACTTC	CASATGRFYEQYF
NA	many	TRBV7-9	TRBJ1-1	TGTGCCAGCGGAGAAAACTTGAACACTGAAGCTTTCTTT	CASGENLNTEAFF
NA	NA	TRBV20-1	TRBJ1-5	TGCAGTGCGCATACGGGGGCTACGGGCAATCAGCCCCAGCATTTT	CSAHTGATGNQPQHF
NA	many	TRBV2	TRBJ1-3	TGTGCCAGCATGGGGGACCAGCGAGACACCATATATTTT	CASMGDQRDTIYF
NA	few	TRBV29-1	TRBJ1-1	TGCAGCGCCATCAGGTTTCAGAACACTGAAGCTTTCTTT	CSAIRFQNTEAFF
NA	many	TRBV5-1	TRBJ1-2	TGCGCCAGCAGCAGGGACGAGGAGTATGGCTACACCTTC	CASSRDEEYGYTF
TRBD1	many	TRBV30	TRBJ2-7	TGTGCCTGGAGTGTTTGGGGACAGGGGGACTACGAGCAGTACTTC	CAWSVWGQGDYEQYF
TRBD1	few	TRBV4-1	TRBJ1-2	TGCGCCACTTCAGCGGGACAGGGCGACTATGGCTACACCTTC	CATSAGQGDYGYTF
NA	NA	TRBV19	TRBJ2-2	TGTGCCAGTAAAAAGGCGGGAACCGGGGAGCTGTTTTTT	CASKKAGTGELFF
NA	many	TRBV4-1	TRBJ2-3	TGCGCCAGCAGCCAAGTCGGGCGGCGACCCGTAGATACGCAGTATTTT	CASSQVGRRPVDTQYF
NA	few	TRBV6-6	TRBJ2-7	TGTGCCAGCAGTTACTCGACTCCAGGGCAGTACGAGCAGTACTTC	CASSYSTPGQYEQYF
NA	NA	TRBV6-5	TRBJ2-1	TGTGCCAGCAGCCAAGTTATAGAAAACGCCAATGAGCAGTTCTTC	CASSQVIENANEQFF
NA	few	TRBV27	TRBJ1-1	TGTGCCAGCAGTTTACGGACAGTTTCTGAAGCTTTCTTT	CASSLRTVSEAFF
NA	NA	TRBV25-1	TRBJ1-6	TGTGCCAGCAGTGACCCCCGGACAGTTTCACCCCTCCACTTT	CASSDPRTVSPLHF
TRBD1	few	TRBV3-1	TRBJ1-1	TGTGCCAGCAGCCAACAGGGGGCCACTGAAGCTTTCTTT	CASSQQGATEAFF
NA	few	TRBV5-6	TRBJ1-1	TGTGCCAGCAGCCCCTTTATTGGCAGGAACACTGAAGCTTTCTTT	CASSPFIGRNTEAFF
NA	NA	TRBV20-1	TRBJ2-2	TGCAGTGCTAGATACGGTCTTGGAACCGGGGAGCTGTTTTTT	CSARYGLGTGELFF
TRBD1	NA	TRBV9	TRBJ1-2	TGTGCCAGCAGCGCGAGCCAGGGGGCCTACTATGGCTACACCTTC	CASSASQGAYYGYTF
TRBD2	NA	TRBV2	TRBJ2-1	TGTGCCACCAATCCGACTAGCGGGAGAGCGAGTGAGCAGTTCTTC	CATNPTSGRASEQFF
NA	once	TRBV7-9	TRBJ2-1	TGTGCCAGCAGCACCCGGGACCGCGGTGTAAAGATATTTAGCTCCTACAATGAGCAGTTCTTC	CASSTRDRGVKIFSSYNEQFF
TRBD2	few	TRBV6-2/TRBV6-3	TRBJ2-1	TGTGCCAGCAGTTACCTCGCTAGCGGATACAATGAGCAGTTCTTC	CASSYLASGYNEQFF
NA	NA	TRBV5-5	TRBJ1-2	TGTGCCAGCAGTTATAACAGGGACGGCTACACCTTC	CASSYNRDGYTF
NA	many	TRBV18	TRBJ2-4	TGTGCCAGCTCACCACCCTCGGAGTCAAAAAACATTCAGTACTTC	CASSPPSESKNIQYF
NA	few	TRBV19	TRBJ2-7	TGTGCCAGCCTGGACACCTACTCCTACGAGCAGTACTTC	CASLDTYSYEQYF
NA	NA	TRBV7-2	TRBJ1-1	TGTGCCAGCAGCTTCGTTCACCAGAACACTGAAGCTTTCTTT	CASSFVHQNTEAFF
TRBD2	NA	TRBV28	TRBJ2-1	TGTGCCAGCAGTTCCCTAGCGGGAACTTCCTACAATGAGCAGTTCTTC	CASSSLAGTSYNEQFF
TRBD1	few	TRBV20-1	TRBJ1-6	TGCAGTGCTCCAACGAAGGGGTCAGGGGGCTGGATGAATTCACCCCTCCACTTT	CSAPTKGSGGWMNSPLHF
NA	few	TRBV28	TRBJ1-1	TGTGCCAGCAGTTTCCGCGTTCGTACTGAAGCTTTCTTT	CASSFRVRTEAFF
NA	NA	TRBV7-9	TRBJ2-7	TGTGCCAGCGGACGGGACGTTTCCTACGAGCAGTACTTC	CASGRDVSYEQYF
NA	many	TRBV2	TRBJ2-1	TGTGCCAGCAGTGTTGGGTACTACAATGAGCAGTTCTTC	CASSVGYYNEQFF
NA	NA	TRBV7-2	TRBJ2-1	TGTGCCAGCAGCTTACCCGGGGCAGGTGAGCAGTTCTTC	CASSLPGAGEQFF
NA	NA	TRBV7-8	TRBJ1-5	TGTGCCAGCAGCGGAGGGACCGCGAATCAGCCCCAGCATTTT	CASSGGTANQPQHF
TRBD2	NA	TRBV20-1	TRBJ2-3	TGCAGTGCTAGAGGGGTAGCGGGTGCGGGAGATACGCAGTATTTT	CSARGVAGAGDTQYF
NA	few	TRBV6-5	TRBJ2-4	TGTGCCAGCAGACCGACAGTGGCGGAAAACATTCAGTACTTC	CASRPTVAENIQYF
TRBD1	many	TRBV7-9	TRBJ1-2	TGTGCCAGCAGCTTAGAGGGGACAGGGGGAGCAAACTATGGCTACACCTTC	CASSLEGTGGANYGYTF
TRBD1	once	TRBV10-2	TRBJ1-5	TGCGCCAGCAGTGGGGACAGGGGCACTCAGCCCCAGCATTTT	CASSGDRGTQPQHF
NA	NA	TRBV29-1	TRBJ1-1	TGCAGCGGGGGACGGAACACTGAAGCTTTCTTT	CSGGRNTEAFF
NA	few	TRBV6-5	TRBJ1-4	TGTGCCAGCAGCAGACAGTCAACTAATGAAAAACTGTTTTTT	CASSRQSTNEKLFF
NA	NA	TRBV29-1	TRBJ2-1	TGCAGCGTTGCAGGGGCCGAGCAGTTCTTC	CSVAGAEQFF
NA	NA	TRBV29-1	TRBJ1-2	TGCAGCGTTGTTACTTCGGATCCCCGCGGGTATGGCTACACCTTC	CSVVTSDPRGYGYTF
NA	NA	TRBV25-1	TRBJ1-4	TGTGCCAGCAGTGAATGGGCAGGGGATAAGGAAAAACTGTTTTTT	CASSEWAGDKEKLFF
NA	many	TRBV20-1	TRBJ2-1	TGCAGTGCTAGAGGCAACAGGGTTTCGTACAATGAGCAGTTCTTC	CSARGNRVSYNEQFF
NA	NA	TRBV27	TRBJ2-5	TGTGCCAGCAGTTTGGGCCGGTTTGAGTTTGAGACCCAGTACTTC	CASSLGRFEFETQYF
TRBD2	many	TRBV27	TRBJ2-1	TGTGCCAGCAGTTTCCGACAGAATCCGGCTAGCGGGATCTCCTATGAGCAGTTCTTC	CASSFRQNPASGISYEQFF
TRBD1	few	TRBV13	TRBJ2-7	TGTGCCAGCAGCTTCTGGGACAGAAACTCCTACGAGCAGTACTTC	CASSFWDRNSYEQYF
TRBD2	NA	TRBV7-2	TRBJ2-7	TGTGCCAGCAGCTTAATGGGACTAGGAAGCGAGCAGTACTTC	CASSLMGLGSEQYF
TRBD2	few	TRBV7-8	TRBJ2-3	TGTGCCAGCAGCTCCCGGGGGGGCCCTGATACGCAGTATTTT	CASSSRGGPDTQYF
TRBD1	many	TRBV12-3/TRBV12-4	TRBJ1-4	TGTGCCAGCAGTTTATACAGGGGCGAAAAACTGTTTTTT	CASSLYRGEKLFF
NA	NA	TRBV10-3	TRBJ2-2	TGTGCCATCAGTGGGACGGGAGACACCGGGGAGCTGTTTTTT	CAISGTGDTGELFF
NA	few	TRBV28	TRBJ2-7	TGTGCCAGCAACCCCGGGACTCTAGGCTACGAGCAGTACTTC	CASNPGTLGYEQYF
TRBD1	NA	TRBV6-2/TRBV6-3	TRBJ1-1	TGTGCCACCACGGGGGGGGACAGGAGGCTAACTGAAGCTTTCTTT	CATTGGDRRLTEAFF
TRBD2	few	TRBV28	TRBJ2-7	TGTGCCAGCACCCCCCGACTAGCGGGGTACTACGAGCAGTACTTC	CASTPRLAGYYEQYF